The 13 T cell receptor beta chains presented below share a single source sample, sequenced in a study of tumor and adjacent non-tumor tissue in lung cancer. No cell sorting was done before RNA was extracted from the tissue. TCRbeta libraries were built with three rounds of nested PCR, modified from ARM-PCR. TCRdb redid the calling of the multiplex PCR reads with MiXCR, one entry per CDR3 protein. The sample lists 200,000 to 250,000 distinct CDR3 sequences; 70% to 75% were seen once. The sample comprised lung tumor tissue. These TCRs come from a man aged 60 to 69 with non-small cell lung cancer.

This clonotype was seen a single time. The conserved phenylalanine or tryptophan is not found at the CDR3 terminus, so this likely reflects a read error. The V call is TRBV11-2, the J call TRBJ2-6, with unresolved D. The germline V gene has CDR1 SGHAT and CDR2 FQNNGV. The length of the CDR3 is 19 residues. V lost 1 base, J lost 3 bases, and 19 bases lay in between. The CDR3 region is CASSLVTKDRPFGANVLTL. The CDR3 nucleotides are TGTGCCAGCAGCTTAGTTACAAAGGACCGGCCCTTTGGGGCCAACGTCCTGACTTTA.

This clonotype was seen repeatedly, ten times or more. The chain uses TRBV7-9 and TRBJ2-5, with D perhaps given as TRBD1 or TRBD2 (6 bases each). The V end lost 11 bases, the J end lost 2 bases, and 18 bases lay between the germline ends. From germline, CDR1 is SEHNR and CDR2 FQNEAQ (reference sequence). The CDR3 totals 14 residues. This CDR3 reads CAWEERTAQETQYF. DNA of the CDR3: TGTGCCTGGGAGGAAAGGACAGCTCAAGAGACCCAGTACTTC. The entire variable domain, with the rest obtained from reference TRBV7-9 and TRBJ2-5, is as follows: DTGVSQNPRHKITKRGQNVTFRCDPISEHNRLYWYRQTLGQGPEFLTYFQNEAQLEKSRLLSDRFSAERPKGSFSTLEIQRTEQGDSAMYLCAWEERTAQETQYFGPGTRLLVL.

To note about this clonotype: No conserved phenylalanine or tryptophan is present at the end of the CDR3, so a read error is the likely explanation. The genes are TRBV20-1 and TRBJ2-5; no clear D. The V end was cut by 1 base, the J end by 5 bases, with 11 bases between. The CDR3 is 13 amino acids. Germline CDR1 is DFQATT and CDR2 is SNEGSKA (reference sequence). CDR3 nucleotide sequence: TGCAGTGCTAGAGGATGGGCAGAGGAGACCCAGTACGTC. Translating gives CSARGWAEETQYV.

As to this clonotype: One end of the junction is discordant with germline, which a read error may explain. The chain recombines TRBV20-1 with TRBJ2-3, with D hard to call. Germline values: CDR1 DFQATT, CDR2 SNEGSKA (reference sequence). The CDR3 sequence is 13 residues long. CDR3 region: CSASCWDTDTQYF. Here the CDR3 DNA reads TGTAGTGCTTCCTGCTGGGACACAGATACGCAGTATTTT.

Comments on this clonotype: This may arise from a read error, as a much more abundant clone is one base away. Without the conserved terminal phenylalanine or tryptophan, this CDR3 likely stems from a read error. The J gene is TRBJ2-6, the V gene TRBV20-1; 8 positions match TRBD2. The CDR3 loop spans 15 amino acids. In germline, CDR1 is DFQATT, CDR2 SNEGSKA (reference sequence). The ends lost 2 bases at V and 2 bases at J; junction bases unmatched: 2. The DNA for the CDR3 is TGCAGTGCTAGAACGGGGGGGCCTGGGGCCAACGTCCTGACTCTC. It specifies CSARTGGPGANVLTL.

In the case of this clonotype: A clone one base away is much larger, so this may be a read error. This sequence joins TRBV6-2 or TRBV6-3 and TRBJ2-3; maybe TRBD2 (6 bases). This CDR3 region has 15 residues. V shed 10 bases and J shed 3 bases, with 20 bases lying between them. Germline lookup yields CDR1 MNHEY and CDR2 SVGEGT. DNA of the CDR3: TGTGCCACCCTTTCGCTGAGGGAGGTAACAGATACGCAGTATTTT. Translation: CATLSLREVTDTQYF.

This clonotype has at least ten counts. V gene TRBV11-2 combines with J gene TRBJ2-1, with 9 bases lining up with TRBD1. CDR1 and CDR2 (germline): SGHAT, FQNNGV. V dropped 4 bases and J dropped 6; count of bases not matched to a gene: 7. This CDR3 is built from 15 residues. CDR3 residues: CASSSPGTGSNEQFF. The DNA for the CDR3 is TGTGCCAGCAGCTCACCCGGGACAGGGAGCAATGAGCAGTTCTTC.

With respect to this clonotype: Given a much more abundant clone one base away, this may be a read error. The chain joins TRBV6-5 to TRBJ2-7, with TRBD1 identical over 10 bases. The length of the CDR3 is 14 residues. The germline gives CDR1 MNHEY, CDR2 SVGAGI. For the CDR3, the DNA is TGTGTCAGCAGTTTCGGACAGGGGGCCTACGAGCAGTACTTC. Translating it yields CVSSFGQGAYEQYF.

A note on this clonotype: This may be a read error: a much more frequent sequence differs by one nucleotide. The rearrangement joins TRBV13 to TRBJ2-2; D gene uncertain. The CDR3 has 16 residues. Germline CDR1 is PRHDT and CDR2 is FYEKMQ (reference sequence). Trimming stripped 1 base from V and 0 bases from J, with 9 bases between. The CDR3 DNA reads TGTGCCAGCAGCTTAGATAGGGTGACGAACACCGGGGAGCTGTTTTTT. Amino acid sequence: CASSLDRVTNTGELFF.

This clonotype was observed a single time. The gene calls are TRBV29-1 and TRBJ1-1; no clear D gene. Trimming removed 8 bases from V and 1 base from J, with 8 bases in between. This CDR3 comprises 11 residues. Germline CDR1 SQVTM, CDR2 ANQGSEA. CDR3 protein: CSISENTEAFF. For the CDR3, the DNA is TGCAGCATCTCTGAGAACACTGAAGCTTTCTTT.

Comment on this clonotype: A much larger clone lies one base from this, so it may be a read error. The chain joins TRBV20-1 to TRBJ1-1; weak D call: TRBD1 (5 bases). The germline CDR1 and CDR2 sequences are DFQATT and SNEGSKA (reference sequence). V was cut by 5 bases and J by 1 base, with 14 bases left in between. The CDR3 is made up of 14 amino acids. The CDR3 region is CSADGGTGNTEAFF. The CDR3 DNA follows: TGCAGTGCTGACGGTGGGACTGGGAACACTGAAGCTTTCTTT.

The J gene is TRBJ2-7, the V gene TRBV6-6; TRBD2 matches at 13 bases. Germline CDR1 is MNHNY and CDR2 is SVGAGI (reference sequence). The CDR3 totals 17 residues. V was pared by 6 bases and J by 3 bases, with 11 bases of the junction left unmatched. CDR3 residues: CASSDGLAGVIDYEQYF. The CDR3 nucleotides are TGTGCCAGCAGCGACGGACTAGCGGGAGTTATAGACTACGAGCAGTACTTC.

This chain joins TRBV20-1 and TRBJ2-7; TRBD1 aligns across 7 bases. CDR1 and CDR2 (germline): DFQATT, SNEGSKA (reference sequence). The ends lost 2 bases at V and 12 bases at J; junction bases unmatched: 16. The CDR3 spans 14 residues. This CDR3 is CSARNREQGPTLYF. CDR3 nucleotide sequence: TGCAGTGCTAGAAATCGGGAACAGGGGCCGACCCTGTACTTC.